Listed below are T cell receptor beta chains from one sample, sequenced in a study of long-term antiretroviral therapy in people with HIV. The data were produced by immunoSEQ multiplex PCR, yet TCRdb's version contains in-frame clones alone and is incomplete. The profile covers about 22,000 clones, with 79% appearing a single time and more than 8.5% taken by the ten largest. The sample consisted of unsorted PBMCs, taken 1.2 years after starting antiretroviral therapy. The receptors originated from a woman aged 40 to 50 with HIV. Both conserved end residues are part of each CDR3. D genes are given only for firm matches. Clone size is not always given. Where it is, it says once, few, many or a class for expanded clones.

v_gene: TRBV7-9; d_gene: NA; j_gene: TRBJ1-1; abundance: NA; CDR3aa: CASRHPTPEAFF; CDR3nt: TGTGCCAGCAGACATCCGACACCTGAAGCTTTCTTT
v_gene: TRBV14; d_gene: NA; j_gene: TRBJ1-2; abundance: NA; CDR3aa: CASSSGRLYYGYTF; CDR3nt: TGTGCCAGCAGCTCAGGGAGGCTATACTATGGCTACACCTTC
v_gene: TRBV7-8; d_gene: NA; j_gene: TRBJ1-5; abundance: NA; CDR3aa: CASSLAWSLGNQPQHF; CDR3nt: TGTGCCAGCAGCTTAGCGTGGAGTCTGGGCAATCAGCCCCAGCATTTT
v_gene: TRBV9; d_gene: NA; j_gene: TRBJ2-7; abundance: NA; CDR3aa: CASSPTEDASYEQYF; CDR3nt: TGTGCCAGCAGCCCGACAGAGGACGCCTCCTACGAGCAGTACTTC
v_gene: TRBV2; d_gene: NA; j_gene: TRBJ1-4; abundance: NA; CDR3aa: CARRTVATNEKLFF; CDR3nt: TGTGCCAGAAGGACAGTTGCAACTAATGAAAAACTGTTTTTT
v_gene: TRBV19; d_gene: NA; j_gene: TRBJ2-6; abundance: few; CDR3aa: CASTLESFGANVLTF; CDR3nt: TGTGCCAGTACCCTCGAATCATTTGGGGCCAACGTCCTGACTTTC
v_gene: TRBV5-5; d_gene: NA; j_gene: TRBJ1-5; abundance: NA; CDR3aa: CASSLVGNQPQHF; CDR3nt: TGTGCCAGCAGCTTGGTGGGCAATCAGCCCCAGCATTTT
v_gene: TRBV7-9; d_gene: NA; j_gene: TRBJ1-3; abundance: NA; CDR3aa: CASNRGLGPESSSGNTIYF; CDR3nt: TGTGCCAGCAACCGAGGCCTTGGGCCGGAATCGTCCTCTGGAAACACCATATATTTT
v_gene: TRBV19; d_gene: TRBD2; j_gene: TRBJ2-1; abundance: NA; CDR3aa: CASSIGTSAYNEQFF; CDR3nt: TGTGCCAGTAGTATAGGTACTAGCGCTTACAATGAGCAGTTCTTC
v_gene: TRBV7-2; d_gene: NA; j_gene: TRBJ2-5; abundance: NA; CDR3aa: CASSFGYGQETQYF; CDR3nt: TGTGCCAGCAGCTTTGGGTACGGCCAAGAGACCCAGTACTTC
v_gene: TRBV5-1; d_gene: TRBD2; j_gene: TRBJ2-3; abundance: NA; CDR3aa: CASSPLAGGFTDTQYF; CDR3nt: TGCGCCAGCAGCCCCCTAGCGGGGGGCTTCACAGATACGCAGTATTTT
v_gene: TRBV6-6; d_gene: NA; j_gene: TRBJ2-7; abundance: NA; CDR3aa: CASSENYEQYF; CDR3nt: TGTGCCAGCAGCGAAAACTACGAGCAGTACTTC
v_gene: TRBV20-1; d_gene: NA; j_gene: TRBJ2-1; abundance: NA; CDR3aa: CSARPYNEQFF; CDR3nt: TGCAGTGCTAGACCATACAATGAGCAGTTCTTC
v_gene: TRBV30; d_gene: NA; j_gene: TRBJ2-7; abundance: NA; CDR3aa: CAWSVREWGYEQYF; CDR3nt: TGTGCCTGGAGTGTACGGGAGTGGGGATACGAGCAGTACTTC
v_gene: TRBV9; d_gene: TRBD1; j_gene: TRBJ2-7; abundance: NA; CDR3aa: CASSEGTGPYEQYF; CDR3nt: TGTGCCAGCAGCGAGGGGACAGGGCCCTACGAGCAGTACTTC
v_gene: TRBV5-4; d_gene: TRBD2; j_gene: TRBJ2-7; abundance: NA; CDR3aa: CASSAGDTEQYF; CDR3nt: TGTGCCAGCAGCGCGGGGGATACCGAGCAGTACTTC
v_gene: TRBV15; d_gene: NA; j_gene: TRBJ2-7; abundance: NA; CDR3aa: CATSSGGTSSSYEQYF; CDR3nt: TGTGCCACCAGCTCCGGGGGAACGTCCAGCTCCTACGAGCAGTACTTC
v_gene: TRBV7-9; d_gene: TRBD2; j_gene: TRBJ2-7; abundance: NA; CDR3aa: CASSWTSVGGYEQYF; CDR3nt: TGTGCCAGCAGCTGGACTAGCGTTGGGGGCTACGAGCAGTACTTC
v_gene: TRBV18; d_gene: NA; j_gene: TRBJ2-5; abundance: NA; CDR3aa: CASSQYAETETQYF; CDR3nt: TGTGCCAGCTCACAATACGCCGAAACGGAGACCCAGTACTTC
v_gene: TRBV7-2; d_gene: NA; j_gene: TRBJ1-3; abundance: NA; CDR3aa: CASSQPVTGNTIYF; CDR3nt: TGTGCCAGCAGCCAACCGGTAACGGGAAACACCATATATTTT